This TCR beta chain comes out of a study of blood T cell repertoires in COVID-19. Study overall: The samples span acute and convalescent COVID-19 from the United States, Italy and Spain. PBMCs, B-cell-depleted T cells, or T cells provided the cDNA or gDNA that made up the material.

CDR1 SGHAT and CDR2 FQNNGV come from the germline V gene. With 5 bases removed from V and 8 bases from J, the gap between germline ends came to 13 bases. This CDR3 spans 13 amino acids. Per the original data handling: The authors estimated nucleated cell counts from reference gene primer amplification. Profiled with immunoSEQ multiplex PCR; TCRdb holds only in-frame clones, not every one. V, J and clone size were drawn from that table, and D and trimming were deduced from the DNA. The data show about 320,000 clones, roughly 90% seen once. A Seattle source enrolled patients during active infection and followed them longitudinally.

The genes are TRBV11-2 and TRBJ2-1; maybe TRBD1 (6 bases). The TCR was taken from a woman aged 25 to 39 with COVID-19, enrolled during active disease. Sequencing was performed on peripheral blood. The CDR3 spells CASSRRGLDEQFF. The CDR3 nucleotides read TGTGCCAGCAGCCGTAGGGGGTTGGATGAGCAGTTCTTC.